This passage covers 2 T cell receptor beta chains from one sample sequenced in a study of T cells in Graves' hyperthyroidism and ophthalmopathy. Amplification yielded TCR beta CDR3 regions, with RNA transcripts as the source. The primer set for the first-round RT-PCR of the TCR CDR3 was HTBI. TCRdb re-called the multiplex PCR reads with MiXCR, one entry per CDR3 protein. The table lists about 700,000 distinct CDR3 sequences, about 15% of them singletons. Material: blood. The receptors were sampled from a woman under 30 with Graves' hyperthyroidism.

This clonotype appeared many times. The J gene is TRBJ2-5, the V gene TRBV6-2 or TRBV6-3; 8 bases line up with TRBD2. Trimming took 2 bases from V and 5 from J; bases not matched to a gene: 13. The CDR3 has 17 amino acids. The V gene's germline CDR1 is MNHEY and CDR2 SVGEGT. The CDR3 loop reads CASSYGGGAGVWETQYF. Written as DNA, the CDR3 is TGTGCCAGCAGTTACGGGGGCGGAGCGGGAGTTTGGGAGACCCAGTACTTC.

This clonotype has a handful of counts. Relative to the germline gene, one junction end is altered; a read error may explain this. The chain recombines TRBV27 with TRBJ2-1; tentatively, D is TRBD1 (5 bases). This CDR3 comprises 12 residues. CDR1 and CDR2 (germline): MNHEY, SMNVEV (reference sequence). The CDR3 DNA reads as TGTGCCAGCAGTTGGGGCTCCAATGAGCAGTCCTTC. Protein sequence: CASSWGSNEQSF.